The entry that follows covers one T cell receptor (beta chain) sequence. The data belong to a study of control samples from healthy donors and cancer patients. Sequencing used immunoSEQ multiplex PCR; TCRdb keeps in-frame clones, though not all of them. The sample lists some 120,000 clones, around nine tenths occurring once. Germline-derived CDR1 and CDR2 are SGHRS and YFSETQ. V shed 1 base and J shed 0 bases, with 11 bases lying between them. CDR3 size: 16 residues. Sequencing used blood. The V call is TRBV5-1, the J call TRBJ2-1; weak D call: TRBD2 (5 bases). This receptor was taken from a man aged 45 to 65 in good health. DNA of the CDR3: TGCGCCAGCAGCTTGCTGTCGGGGAGCTCCTACAATGAGCAGTTCTTC. Translating it yields CASSLLSGSSYNEQFF.